The present entry profiles one T cell receptor beta chain with its context. Its antigen is not known. This table comes from immunoSEQ multiplex PCR, and its TCRdb copy is limited to in-frame clones, with some not included. The sample has about 40,000 clones; 70% to 80% are singletons. The sort gate was single viable CD3+CD4+CD8-CD45RO+ cells for memory CD4+ T cells. The V end was cut by 5 bases, the J end by 1 base, with 2 bases between. This CDR3 region has 10 residues. Germline CDR1 is DFQATT and CDR2 is SNEGSKA (reference sequence). This sample stems from a study of memory CD4+ T cells and cytomegalovirus serostatus. General study results and limits: The CMV-associated TCR signature appears largely within the CD4+ memory repertoire.

The sample taken for sequencing was memory CD4+ T cells from blood. The chain has TRBV20-1 and TRBJ2-5; no definite D call. The sequence was obtained from an adult in good health and CMV-seronegative. The CDR3 is CSAGQETQYF. The CDR3 region has the DNA TGCAGTGCTGGCCAAGAGACCCAGTACTTC.